The entry below gives a single T cell receptor beta chain sequence along with its context. This clone's antigen is unknown. No per-base quality is available; no much larger clone lies one base away. The CDR3 measures 12 amino acids from cysteine to phenylalanine. Only the CDR3 DNA is retained, 36 bases long and in frame from the first base. Trimming removed 3 bases from V and 11 bases from J, leaving 8 bases between the germline ends. Sequences SEHNR (CDR1) and FQNEAQ (CDR2) are obtained from the germline V gene (reference sequence). The CDR3 regions of human TCRbeta chains were subjected to immunosequencing. Processing in the source paper ran as follows. Repertoire TCRs were checked for matches against a reference library of SARS-CoV-2-specific TCRs that had been generated using the MIRA antigen-specificity platform. Breadth was defined as the fraction of unique TCRs that were SARS-CoV-2-associated. Depth was defined as the fraction of total T cells that were SARS-CoV-2-associated. Using the MIRA data, each spike-specific TCR was assigned both to the spike region to which the TCR was reactive and to a CD4 or CD8 class. Log10-transformed breadth and depth values were compared by one-way ANOVA with Sidak's multiple comparisons tests. TCRdb obtained this table from immuneACCESS and retained in-frame rearrangements with V and J assigned. These tables miss some clones; where compared with another copy, unresolved V genes account for less than half of the shortfall, and the remainder is unexplained. D and trimming were read from the DNA, whereas the V and J calls and clone size are those reported in that table. The sample records about 110,000 clones, 85% to 90% of which are singletons. The ten most abundant clones make up under 4% of the sample.

The entry originates in a study of T cell responses to AZD1222 COVID-19 vaccine (dated by TCRdb to the early 2020s). Describing the broader study: AZD1222 recipients whose second dose came at about 4 weeks and those whose second dose came at about 12 weeks were combined into one group, since spike-specific TCR depth and breadth did not differ between the two schedules. A total of around 240 trial participants underwent TCR sequencing, of whom 200 to 220 received two doses of AZD1222 and 26 received two doses of the MenACWY control vaccine. Trial participants were enrolled by age into subgroups of 18-55, 56-69 and 70-plus years, and about 150, 27 and 61 TCR-sequenced participants, respectively, were included in these subgroups.

The time point label of this sample denotes: baseline before first vaccination. Vaccinee samples were obtained from the UK trials COV001 and COV002, which included a single-blind randomized controlled phase 2/3 trial of AZD1222 (ChAdOx1 nCoV-19) in healthy adults. Trial participant PBMC samples were collected at day 0 and day 28 after the second dose for TCRbeta chain sequencing. The research as a whole found: No day 14 peak-response samples were available, so repertoires were characterized only after the peak T cell response. CD4 TCRs associated with the vaccine covered the entire spike protein, and the dominant responses were in regions 160-218 and 743-854. In the small 56-69-year group, the increase in depth fell short of significance, most likely because of low power. Conclusions about previously exposed vaccinees were limited because only a handful of AZD1222 recipients were SARS-CoV-2 seropositive at baseline. Reportedly, close to half of the unique spike-specific TCRs recognized epitopes lying outside the regions that are mutated in the B.1.351 and B.1.1.7 variants. Participants were mostly white British and included more females than males, and it was suggested by the authors that clonal diversity may have been underestimated. A significant rise in spike-specific TCR breadth and depth was observed after two AZD1222 doses relative to day 0 and relative to MenACWY recipients.

The source of this sequence is an adult in good health. The chain is encoded by TRBV7-9 joined to TRBJ1-6; no D gene can be assigned with confidence. This material consisted of peripheral blood, taken on day 0 of AZD1222 vaccination. The DNA sequence reads TGTGCCAGCAGCTTTGAGGATCCACCCCTCCACTTT. This gives the protein CASSFEDPPLHF.